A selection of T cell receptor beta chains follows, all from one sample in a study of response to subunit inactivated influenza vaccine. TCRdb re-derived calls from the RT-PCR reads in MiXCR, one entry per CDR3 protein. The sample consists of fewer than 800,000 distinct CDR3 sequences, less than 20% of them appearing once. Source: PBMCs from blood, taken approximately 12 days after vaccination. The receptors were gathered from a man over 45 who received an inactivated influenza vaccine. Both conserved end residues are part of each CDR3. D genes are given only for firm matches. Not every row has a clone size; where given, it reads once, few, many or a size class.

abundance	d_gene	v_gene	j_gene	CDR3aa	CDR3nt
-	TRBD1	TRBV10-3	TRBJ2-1	CANGQGVYNEQFF	TGTGCCAACGGACAGGGAGTTTACAATGAGCAGTTCTTC
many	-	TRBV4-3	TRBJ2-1	CASSPRGSYAYNEQFF	TGCGCCAGCAGCCCCCGAGGGAGTTACGCCTACAATGAGCAGTTCTTC
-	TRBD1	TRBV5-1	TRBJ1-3	CASSPLGQGVNTIYF	TGCGCCAGCAGCCCTTTAGGACAGGGCGTAAACACCATATATTTT
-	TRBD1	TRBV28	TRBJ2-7	CASSGERGTAPVVYF	TGTGCCAGCAGTGGGGAAAGAGGGACAGCCCCCGTCGTGTACTTC
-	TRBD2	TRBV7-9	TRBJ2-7	CASSRGLAGTSSYEQYF	TGTGCCAGCAGCCGGGGACTAGCGGGCACAAGCTCCTACGAGCAGTACTTC
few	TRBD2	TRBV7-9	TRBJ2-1	CASSPSGGANFNEQFF	TGTGCCAGCAGCCCTTCCGGGGGGGCCAATTTCAATGAGCAGTTCTTC
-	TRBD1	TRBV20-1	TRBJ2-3	CSATGTGVTDTQYF	TGCAGTGCTACCGGGACAGGGGTAACAGATACGCAGTATTTT
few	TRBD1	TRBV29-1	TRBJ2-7	CSAGQGTYEQYF	TGCAGCGCCGGACAGGGAACCTACGAGCAGTACTTC
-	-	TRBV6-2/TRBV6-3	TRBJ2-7	CASSPRDTLHEQYF	TGTGCCAGCAGCCCCCGGGACACCCTTCACGAGCAGTACTTC
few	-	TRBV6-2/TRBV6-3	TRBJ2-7	CASSYSTKTGRAYEQYF	TGTGCCAGCAGTTACTCCACCAAAACCGGGCGTGCATACGAGCAGTACTTC
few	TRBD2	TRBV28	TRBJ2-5	CASSYAGGETQYF	TGTGCCAGCAGTTACGCGGGGGGAGAGACCCAGTACTTC
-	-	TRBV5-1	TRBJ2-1	CASSLDPTNEQFF	TGCGCCAGCAGCTTGGACCCTACCAATGAGCAGTTCTTC
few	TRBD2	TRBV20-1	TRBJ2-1	CSARALAGVVEQFF	TGCAGTGCTAGAGCCCTAGCGGGGGTAGTTGAGCAGTTCTTC
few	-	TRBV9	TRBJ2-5	CASSVVGGIQETQYF	TGTGCCAGCAGCGTAGTTGGGGGGATCCAAGAGACCCAGTACTTC
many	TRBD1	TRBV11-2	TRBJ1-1	CASSASGTGGNTEAFF	TGTGCCAGCAGCGCATCCGGGACAGGGGGCAACACTGAAGCTTTCTTT
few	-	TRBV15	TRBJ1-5	CATSRDVRGGQPQHF	TGTGCCACCAGCAGAGATGTCCGGGGAGGCCAGCCCCAGCATTTT
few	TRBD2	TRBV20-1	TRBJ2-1	CSARVGGEGEQFF	TGCAGTGCTAGAGTCGGGGGGGAAGGTGAGCAGTTCTTC